In this sample, the clone carrying this T cell receptor beta chain turned up a few times. The sample originates from a study of T cells after yellow fever vaccination. TCRdb re-analysed the 5' RACE reads in MiXCR, keeping a single row per CDR3 protein. Seen here are some 560,000 distinct CDR3 sequences, roughly a fifth observed once, and the top ten hold around an eighth. Germline loops: CDR1 LGHNA, CDR2 YSLEER. CDR3 length: 14 amino acids. Trimming pared 2 bases from V and 1 base from J, leaving 8 bases between. The sequence derives from a man aged 25-40 years who received the YFV17D yellow fever vaccine. Material: PBMCs, obtained 15 days after the yellow fever booster vaccination. The chain links TRBV4-3 to TRBJ1-1, with D possibly matching TRBD1 (5 bases). The CDR3 loop is CASSQYTGNTEAFF. In DNA, the CDR3 is TGCGCCAGCAGCCAATATACAGGGAACACTGAAGCTTTCTTT.